Each of the 4 T cell receptor beta chains below was sequenced from the same sample in a study of blood T cells in healthy people across ages. PCR was performed a second time for about 7 to 11 cycles using a sample-barcoded 5' primer and a J-beta primer mix. TCRdb called the 5' RACE reads again in MiXCR, with one record for every CDR3 protein. The table shows 600,000 to 800,000 distinct CDR3 sequences, with 52% occurring only once. The sequencing input was blood. These receptors were taken from an elderly woman in good health.

Concerning this clonotype: Given a much more abundant clone one base away, this may be a read error. The chain joins TRBV20-1 to TRBJ2-7, with 8 bases fitting TRBD2. The CDR3 contains 12 residues. Germline lookup yields CDR1 DFQATT and CDR2 SNEGSKA (reference sequence). CDR3 bases: TGCAGAGCTTCGGGACTAGGTAAAGAGCAGTACTTC. Its protein is CRASGLGKEQYF.

This clonotype was counted a few times. Given a much more abundant clone one base away, this may be a read error. The chain has TRBV18 and TRBJ2-1, with D possibly TRBD1 on 5 matching bases. The J call may be mistaken, given a closer DNA end match to TRBJ2-7. The CDR3 extends over 16 amino acids. Germline V gene lookup returns CDR1 KGHSH and CDR2 LQKENI. The CDR3 DNA reads TGTGCCAGCTCACCACAATTCAAGACAGCCTACAATGAGCAGTACTTC. It encodes CASSPQFKTAYNEQYF.

A note on this clonotype: A read error may explain this, as a much larger clone is one base away. This rearrangement joins TRBV28 to TRBJ2-7, with 9 bases fitting TRBD2. Germline trimming cut 4 bases from V and 7 bases from J; bases unmatched to any gene: 11. CDR1 and CDR2 from the germline V gene are MDHEN and SYDVKM. The length of the CDR3 is 15 residues. Here the CDR3 DNA reads TGTGCCAGCAGTTCTAGCGGGACTAATAGCGATGAGCAGTACTTC. This codes for CASSSSGTNSDEQYF. The variable domain in full, completed from reference TRBV28 and TRBJ2-7, reads DVKVTQSSRYLVKRTGEKVFLECVQDMDHENMFWYRQDPGLGLRLIYFSYDVKMKEKGDIPEGYSVSREKKERFSLILESASTNQTSMYLCASSSSGTNSDEQYFGPGTRLTVT.

This clonotype came up many times. The J gene is TRBJ2-1, the V gene TRBV5-1; D tentatively fits TRBD1 or TRBD2 (5 bases each). Germline-derived CDR1 and CDR2 are SGHRS and YFSETQ. Trimming left V 0 bases short and J 4 bases short, with 11 bases between. The CDR3 has 15 residues. The CDR3 DNA reads TGCGCCAGCAGCTTGGTAACGGGGCAGTACAATGAGCAGTTCTTC. Translation: CASSLVTGQYNEQFF.